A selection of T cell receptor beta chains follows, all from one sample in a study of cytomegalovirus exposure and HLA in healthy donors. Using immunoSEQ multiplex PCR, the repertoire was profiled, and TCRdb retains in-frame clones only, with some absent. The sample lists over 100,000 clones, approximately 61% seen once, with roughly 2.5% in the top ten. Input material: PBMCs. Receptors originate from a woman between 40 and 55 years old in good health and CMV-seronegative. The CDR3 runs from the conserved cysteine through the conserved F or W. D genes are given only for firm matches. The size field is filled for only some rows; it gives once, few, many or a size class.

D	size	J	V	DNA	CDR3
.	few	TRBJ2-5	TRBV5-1	TGCGCCAGCAGCTTGATCCCTAGCGTGTTGGAGACCCAGTACTTC	CASSLIPSVLETQYF
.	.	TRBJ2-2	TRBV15	TGTGCCACCAGCGGGGGAATCAGGACAGATACGTACACCGGGGAGCTGTTTTTT	CATSGGIRTDTYTGELFF
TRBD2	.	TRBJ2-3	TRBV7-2	TGTGCCAGCAGCCCCATGCTAGCGGGGGGGCGGACGGCCACAGATACGCAGTATTTT	CASSPMLAGGRTATDTQYF
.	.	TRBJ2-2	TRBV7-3	TGTGCCAGCAGCTTATCATCGAACACCGGGGAGCTGTTTTTT	CASSLSSNTGELFF
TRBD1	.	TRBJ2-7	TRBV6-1	TGTGCCAGCAGTGCCTGGGGACAGGGTTTCAACGAGCAGTACTTC	CASSAWGQGFNEQYF
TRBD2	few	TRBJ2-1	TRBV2	TGTGCCAGCAGTGAAACTTACCTAGCGGGGACCCACTTCAATGAGCAGTTCTTC	CASSETYLAGTHFNEQFF
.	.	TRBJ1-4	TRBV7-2	TGTGCCAGCAGCTCCCGAAGAGGAGCTAATGAAAAACTGTTTTTT	CASSSRRGANEKLFF
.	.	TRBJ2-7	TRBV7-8	TGTGCCAGCAGCTCCGGTCCCTACGAGCAGTACTTC	CASSSGPYEQYF
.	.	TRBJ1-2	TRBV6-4	TGTGCCAGCAGTCCAGGGTCGGGCTATGGCTACACCTTC	CASSPGSGYGYTF
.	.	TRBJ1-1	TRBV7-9	TGTGTCAGCAGCTCCAGTCAGGGTAGCGCTTTCTTT	CVSSSSQGSAFF
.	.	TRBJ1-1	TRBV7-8	TGTGCCAGCAGCTTAGTTCAGGGGAACACTGAAGCTTTCTTT	CASSLVQGNTEAFF
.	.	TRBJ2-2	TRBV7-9	TGTGCCAGCAGCTTAGCCGGAGGGCGAGGCACCGGGGAGCTGTTTTTT	CASSLAGGRGTGELFF
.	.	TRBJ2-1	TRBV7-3	TGTGCCAGCAGCCCTGGGGCGGATGAGCAGTTCTTC	CASSPGADEQFF
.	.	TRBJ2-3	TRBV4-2	TGTGCCAGCAGCCAAGGGCCGGGAAGCACAGATACGCAGTATTTT	CASSQGPGSTDTQYF
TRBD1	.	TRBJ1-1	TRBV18	TGTGCCAGCTCACCGGGACAGGGCGGTACTGAAGCTTTCTTT	CASSPGQGGTEAFF
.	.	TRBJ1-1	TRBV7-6	TGTGCCAGCAGCGTCAGGGGAGGGGCTGAAGCTTTCTTT	CASSVRGGAEAFF
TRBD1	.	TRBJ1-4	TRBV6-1	TGTGCCAGCAGTGATCACCGGGACAGGGAGAAAAAACTGTTTTTT	CASSDHRDREKKLFF
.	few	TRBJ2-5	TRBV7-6	TGTGCCAGCAGCTTAGTAACAGGGAAAGAGACCCAGTACTTC	CASSLVTGKETQYF
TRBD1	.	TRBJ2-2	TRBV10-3	TGTGCCTTCATGGCGAATACAGGGGACCCCCACGCCGGGGAGCTGTTTTTT	CAFMANTGDPHAGELFF
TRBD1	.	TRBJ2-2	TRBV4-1	TGCGCCAGCGCTGGGGGACAGGGGATTGCCGGGGAGCTGTTTTTT	CASAGGQGIAGELFF
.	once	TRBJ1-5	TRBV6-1	TGTGCCAGCAGTGCCCCTCCTCAGCCCCAGCATTTT	CASSAPPQPQHF
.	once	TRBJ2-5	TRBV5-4	TGTGCCAGCAGCGGGTCGGGGATTCTCCAAGAGACCCAGTACTTC	CASSGSGILQETQYF
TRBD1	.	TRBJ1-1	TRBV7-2	TGTGCCAGCAATCCGACAGGGTGGAAGACTGAAGCTTTCTTT	CASNPTGWKTEAFF
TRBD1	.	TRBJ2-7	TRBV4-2	TGTGCCAGCAGCCAGACAGGGGGGAACTACGAGCAGTACTTC	CASSQTGGNYEQYF
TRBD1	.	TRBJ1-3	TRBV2	TGTGCCAGCAGTGATAGGACAGGGGCAGGAAACACCATATATTTT	CASSDRTGAGNTIYF
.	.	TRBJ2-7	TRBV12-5	TGTGCTAGTGGTTCGTCGACAGCGATCTCCTACGAGCAGTACTTC	CASGSSTAISYEQYF
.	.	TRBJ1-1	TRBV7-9	TGTGCCAGCAGCCGCGCGGGGAACACTGAAGCTTTCTTT	CASSRAGNTEAFF
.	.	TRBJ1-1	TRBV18	TGTGCCAGCTCTTCACAGAGCCTTATGAACACTGAAGCTTTCTTT	CASSSQSLMNTEAFF
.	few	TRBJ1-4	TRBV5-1	TGCGCCAGCAGTTATAATGAAAAACTGTTTTTT	CASSYNEKLFF
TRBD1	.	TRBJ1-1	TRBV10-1	TGCGCCAGCAGTGCAATACAGGGGAGTGGGAACACTGAAGCTTTCTTT	CASSAIQGSGNTEAFF
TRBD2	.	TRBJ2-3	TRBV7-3	TGTGCCAGCAGCTTAAGCCTAGCGGGGTTAGATACGAAGTATTTT	CASSLSLAGLDTKYF
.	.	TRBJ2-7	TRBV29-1	TGCAGCCCCATGACAGGCCCCTCCTACGAGCAGTACTTC	CSPMTGPSYEQYF
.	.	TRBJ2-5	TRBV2	TGTGCCAGCTCCTGGGGGGAACAAGAGACCCAGTACTTC	CASSWGEQETQYF
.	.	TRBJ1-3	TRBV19	TGTGCCAGTAGGCATGCTCAACGGTCTGGAAACACCATATATTTT	CASRHAQRSGNTIYF
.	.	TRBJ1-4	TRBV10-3	TGTGCCATCCGGGGGACAACTAATGAAAAACTGTTTTTT	CAIRGTTNEKLFF
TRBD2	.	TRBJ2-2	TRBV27	TGTGCCAGCAGTTTCCCTCCTCTAGCGGGGGGAAACACCGGGGAGCTGTTTTTT	CASSFPPLAGGNTGELFF
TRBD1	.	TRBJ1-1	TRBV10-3	TGTGCCATCAGTTTGACCGGGACAGTGAACACTGAAGCTTTCTTT	CAISLTGTVNTEAFF
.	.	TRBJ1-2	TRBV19	TGTGCCAGTACACCGGGGAATCCCTATGGCTACACCTTC	CASTPGNPYGYTF
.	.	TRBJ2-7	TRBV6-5	TGTGCCAGCAGTTACGCTAGAGCTTACGAGCAGTACTTC	CASSYARAYEQYF
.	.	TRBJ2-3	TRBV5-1	TGCGCCAGCAGCTTGTCTCGTCTGGGAGGCCGCACAGATACGCAGTATTTT	CASSLSRLGGRTDTQYF
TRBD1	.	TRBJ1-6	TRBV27	TGTGCCAGCAGGGACAGGGTAGGAGGTAATTCACCCCTCCACTTT	CASRDRVGGNSPLHF
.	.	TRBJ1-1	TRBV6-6	TGTGCCAGCAGGACCACAGATCCGGCTTTCTTT	CASRTTDPAFF
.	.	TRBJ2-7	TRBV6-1	TGTGCCAGCAGTATACTAGGGACATTTTACGAGCAGTACTTC	CASSILGTFYEQYF
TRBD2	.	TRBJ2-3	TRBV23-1	TGCGCCAGCGACCCCGCGGGGGAATCCCTCACAGATACGCAGTATTTT	CASDPAGESLTDTQYF
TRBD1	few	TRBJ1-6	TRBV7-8	TGTGCCAGCAGCTTAGGACAGGGATATCGTTCACCCCTCCACTTT	CASSLGQGYRSPLHF
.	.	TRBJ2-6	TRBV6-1	TGTGCCAGCAGTGTGCCTAGGTCTCCTGGGGCCAACGTCCTGACTTTC	CASSVPRSPGANVLTF
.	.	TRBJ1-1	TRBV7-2	TGTGCCAGCAGTCCACAGGGAAACACTGAAGCTTTCTTT	CASSPQGNTEAFF
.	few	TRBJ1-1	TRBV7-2	TGTGCCAGCAACTTCCTCAACCAGGGTTCTCAAGCTTTCTTT	CASNFLNQGSQAFF
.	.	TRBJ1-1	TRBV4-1	TGCGCCAGCAGCCTTAACCACCCAGTTATATCGTATACTGAAGCTTTCTTT	CASSLNHPVISYTEAFF
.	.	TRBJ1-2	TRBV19	TGTGCCAGTAGCTCAGGGTTGGGCTACACCTTC	CASSSGLGYTF
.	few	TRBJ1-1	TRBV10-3	TGTGCCATCAGTGCTAACAGGGAGGGGAAAGCTTTCTTT	CAISANREGKAFF
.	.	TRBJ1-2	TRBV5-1	TGCGCCAGCAGCTTGGGACAGGAACCTGCGTTCTATGGCTACACCTTC	CASSLGQEPAFYGYTF
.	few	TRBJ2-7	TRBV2	TGTGCCAGCAGTGCTGAGAGACTCGCCTCTGAGCAGTACTTC	CASSAERLASEQYF
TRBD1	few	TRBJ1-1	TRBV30	TGTGCCATAAGCCCAGGACAGGGACAAGCTTTCTTT	CAISPGQGQAFF